This is a list of T cell receptor beta chains from one sample in a study of blood T cell repertoires in COVID-19. The protocol was immunoSEQ multiplex PCR, while the TCRdb copy is restricted to in-frame clones and leaves out a portion. The sample lists approximately 440,000 clones, roughly 87% occurring once. Sequenced sample: PBMCs or T cells enriched from blood (not recorded which). The source of these receptors is a young woman who had recovered from COVID-19. Each CDR3 is given with its conserved first and last residue. The order of the fields is clone size, J gene, D gene, V gene, CDR3 protein, CDR3 DNA. The D gene is left open where the match is weak. Clone size is given for some rows only: seen once, a few or many times, or a class if the clone is expanded.

- | TRBJ1-6 | TRBD1 | TRBV5-5 | CASSLEGQGASSPLHF | TGTGCCAGCAGCTTGGAGGGACAGGGGGCGAGTTCACCCCTCCACTTT
- | TRBJ1-3 | - | TRBV30 | CAWSVGGSGNTIYF | TGTGCCTGGAGTGTTGGGGGGTCTGGAAACACCATATATTTT
- | TRBJ1-5 | TRBD1 | TRBV7-9 | CASSRGTGGNQPQHF | TGTGCCAGCAGCCGCGGGACAGGGGGAAATCAGCCCCAGCATTTT
- | TRBJ2-1 | - | TRBV18 | CASSPLRGSYNEQFF | TGTGCCAGCTCACCACTTCGGGGCTCCTACAATGAGCAGTTCTTC
- | TRBJ2-1 | TRBD1 | TRBV13 | CASSSGQGVHEQFF | TGTGCCAGCAGCTCGGGACAGGGAGTCCATGAGCAGTTCTTC
- | TRBJ2-7 | - | TRBV5-1 | CASSLSGDAYEQYF | TGCGCCAGCAGCTTATCAGGGGATGCCTACGAGCAGTACTTC
- | TRBJ2-5 | - | TRBV19 | CASSIFSGDFRGETQYF | TGTGCCAGTAGTATTTTTTCGGGCGACTTCAGGGGAGAGACCCAGTACTTC
- | TRBJ2-1 | - | TRBV6-1 | CASSEQGNEQFF | TGTGCCAGCAGTGAACAGGGTAATGAGCAGTTCTTC
- | TRBJ2-7 | TRBD1 | TRBV5-1 | CASSFGQGVSYEQYF | TGCGCCAGCAGCTTCGGACAGGGGGTCTCCTACGAGCAGTACTTC
- | TRBJ1-1 | TRBD1 | TRBV6-5 | CASSQTGHTEAFF | TGTGCCAGCAGTCAGACAGGGCACACTGAAGCTTTCTTT
- | TRBJ2-7 | - | TRBV30 | CAWSVIQGTYEQYF | TGTGCCTGGAGTGTCATCCAGGGAACCTACGAGCAGTACTTC
- | TRBJ1-1 | - | TRBV20-1 | CSARWASQAFF | TGCAGTGCTAGATGGGCCAGTCAAGCTTTCTTT
- | TRBJ1-1 | - | TRBV5-1 | CASSLSENTEAFF | TGCGCCAGCAGCTTGTCAGAGAACACTGAAGCTTTCTTT
- | TRBJ1-1 | - | TRBV28 | CASSSRRSGFF | TGTGCCAGCAGCTCCCGTCGGTCGGGTTTCTTT
- | TRBJ1-6 | - | TRBV19 | CASSMARGDNSPLHF | TGTGCCAGTAGTATGGCCAGGGGCGATAATTCACCCCTCCACTTT
- | TRBJ1-6 | - | TRBV6-6 | CASTEEGTYNSPLHF | TGTGCCAGCACTGAGGAGGGCACCTATAATTCACCCCTCCACTTT
- | TRBJ2-7 | - | TRBV6-5 | CASTERAPADYEQYF | TGTGCCAGCACCGAAAGGGCCCCAGCGGACTACGAGCAGTACTTC
few | TRBJ1-4 | TRBD1 | TRBV30 | CAWTTGGHEKLFF | TGTGCCTGGACGACAGGGGGACATGAAAAACTGTTTTTT
- | TRBJ2-3 | - | TRBV19 | CASSQLGSNTDTQYF | TGTGCCAGTAGTCAACTCGGGTCCAACACAGATACGCAGTATTTT
- | TRBJ1-2 | - | TRBV19 | CASSGRDIEGRYGYTF | TGTGCCAGTAGTGGGAGGGACATCGAGGGACGGTATGGCTACACCTTC
- | TRBJ2-2 | - | TRBV12-3/TRBV12-4 | CASSLNVGELFF | TGTGCCAGCAGTCTAAATGTCGGGGAGCTGTTTTTT
few | TRBJ1-2 | - | TRBV25-1 | CASSDLESYTF | TGTGCCAGCAGTGATTTGGAGAGCTACACCTTC
- | TRBJ1-4 | TRBD1 | TRBV7-9 | CASSARDRNEKLFF | TGTGCCAGCAGCGCCCGGGACAGGAATGAAAAACTGTTTTTT
- | TRBJ2-2 | TRBD1 | TRBV7-3 | CASSLGGQGRAGELFF | TGTGCCAGCAGCTTAGGGGGACAGGGAAGGGCCGGGGAGCTGTTTTTT
- | TRBJ2-3 | TRBD2 | TRBV2 | CASSAGTSGEDTQYF | TGTGCCAGCAGCGCTGGGACTAGCGGGGAGGATACGCAGTATTTT
once | TRBJ2-1 | TRBD1 | TRBV18 | CASSPDRGSVNEQFF | TGTGCCAGCTCCCCGGACAGGGGGTCCGTCAATGAGCAGTTCTTC
- | TRBJ2-7 | TRBD1 | TRBV7-8 | CASSHGTGADEQYF | TGTGCCAGCAGCCATGGGACAGGGGCGGACGAGCAGTACTTC